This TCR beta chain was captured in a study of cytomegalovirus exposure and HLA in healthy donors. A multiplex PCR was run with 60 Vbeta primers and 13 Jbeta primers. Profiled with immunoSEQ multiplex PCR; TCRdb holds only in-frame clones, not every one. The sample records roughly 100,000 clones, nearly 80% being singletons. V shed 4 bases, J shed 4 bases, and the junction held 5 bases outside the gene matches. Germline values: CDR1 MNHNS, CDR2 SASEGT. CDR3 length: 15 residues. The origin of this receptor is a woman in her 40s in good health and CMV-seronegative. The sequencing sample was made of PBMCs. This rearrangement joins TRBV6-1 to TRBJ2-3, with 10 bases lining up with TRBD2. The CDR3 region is CASSGLAGAADTQYF. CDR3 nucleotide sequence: TGTGCCAGCAGTGGTCTAGCGGGAGCCGCAGATACGCAGTATTTT.